A selection of T cell receptor beta chains follows, all from one sample in a study of early T cells in non-severe SARS-CoV-2 infection. One entry per CDR3 protein results from TCRdb running MiXCR on the 5' RACE reads. Of tens of thousands of distinct CDR3 sequences listed, about 15% are singletons. Source material: whole blood. These receptors came from an adult who was a healthcare worker with PCR-confirmed SARS-CoV-2 infection or an uninfected control (not recorded which). The CDR3 runs from the conserved cysteine through the conserved F or W. Each record gives: V gene, J gene, CDR3 length, D gene, clone size, CDR3 DNA, CDR3 protein. D genes are given only for firm matches. Clone size is given for some rows only: seen once, a few or many times, or a class if the clone is expanded.

v_call: TRBV4-1
j_call: TRBJ2-3
cdr3_length: 15
d_call: .
clone_size: few
cdr3_nt: TGCGCCAGCAGCCAAGGATCGGTTAGCACAGATACGCAGTATTTT
cdr3_aa: CASSQGSVSTDTQYF

v_call: TRBV20-1
j_call: TRBJ1-1
cdr3_length: 14
d_call: .
clone_size: .
cdr3_nt: TGCAGTGCTAGTGGTTCAGGGAAAGACACTGAAGCTTTCTTT
cdr3_aa: CSASGSGKDTEAFF

v_call: TRBV27
j_call: TRBJ1-1
cdr3_length: 14
d_call: TRBD1
clone_size: .
cdr3_nt: TGTGCCAGCAGTTTCGCAGGGGGCATAACTGAAGCTTTCTTT
cdr3_aa: CASSFAGGITEAFF

v_call: TRBV12-3/TRBV12-4
j_call: TRBJ1-3
cdr3_length: 14
d_call: .
clone_size: few
cdr3_nt: TGTGCCAGCAGGCTGGTCGGGCGGGGAAACACCATATATTTT
cdr3_aa: CASRLVGRGNTIYF

v_call: TRBV7-2
j_call: TRBJ2-1
cdr3_length: 14
d_call: .
clone_size: few
cdr3_nt: TGTGCCAGCAGCGACAGAAGCTCCTACAATGAGCAGTTCTTC
cdr3_aa: CASSDRSSYNEQFF

v_call: TRBV6-5
j_call: TRBJ2-1
cdr3_length: 13
d_call: .
clone_size: many
cdr3_nt: TGTGCCAGCAGTCAAAGGACCCACAATGAGCAGTTCTTC
cdr3_aa: CASSQRTHNEQFF

v_call: TRBV28
j_call: TRBJ1-1
cdr3_length: 18
d_call: TRBD1
clone_size: .
cdr3_nt: TGTGCCAGCAGTTTACAGGGGGCGGTGGGGATTATGAACACTGAAGCTTTCTTT
cdr3_aa: CASSLQGAVGIMNTEAFF

v_call: TRBV28
j_call: TRBJ2-3
cdr3_length: 14
d_call: TRBD2
clone_size: few
cdr3_nt: TGTGCCGCCCGACTAGCGGGGGAGGCAGATACGCAGTATTTT
cdr3_aa: CAARLAGEADTQYF

v_call: TRBV18
j_call: TRBJ2-5
cdr3_length: 11
d_call: .
clone_size: many
cdr3_nt: TGTGCCAGCTCACCAATGGAGACCCAGTACTTC
cdr3_aa: CASSPMETQYF

v_call: TRBV28
j_call: TRBJ1-2
cdr3_length: 12
d_call: .
clone_size: .
cdr3_nt: TGTGCCAGCCTTTCTCAGGGAGGAGGCTACACCTTC
cdr3_aa: CASLSQGGGYTF

v_call: TRBV6-5
j_call: TRBJ2-7
cdr3_length: 13
d_call: .
clone_size: few
cdr3_nt: TGTGCCAGCAGCTCACACCAGACGGGCGAGCAGTACTTC
cdr3_aa: CASSSHQTGEQYF

v_call: TRBV12-3/TRBV12-4
j_call: TRBJ1-1
cdr3_length: 14
d_call: .
clone_size: few
cdr3_nt: TGTGCCAGCATGATCATGGGACGGGTAACTGAAGCTTTCTTT
cdr3_aa: CASMIMGRVTEAFF

v_call: TRBV4-2
j_call: TRBJ2-3
cdr3_length: 14
d_call: .
clone_size: many
cdr3_nt: TGTGCCAGCAGCCAAGGAGCGGGCCGAGATACGCAGTATTTT
cdr3_aa: CASSQGAGRDTQYF

v_call: TRBV7-2
j_call: TRBJ2-1
cdr3_length: 15
d_call: TRBD2
clone_size: many
cdr3_nt: TGTGCCAGCAGACACCCGGGACTAGGTGCGGATGAGCAGTTCTTC
cdr3_aa: CASRHPGLGADEQFF

v_call: TRBV12-3/TRBV12-4
j_call: TRBJ1-3
cdr3_length: 14
d_call: .
clone_size: few
cdr3_nt: TGTGCCAGCCGAAGAGAGAGCTCTGGAAACACCATATATTTT
cdr3_aa: CASRRESSGNTIYF

v_call: TRBV5-6
j_call: TRBJ2-1
cdr3_length: 16
d_call: TRBD2
clone_size: few
cdr3_nt: TGTGCCAGCAGCCGCTTAGCGGGAGTAACCTACAATGAGCAGTTCTTC
cdr3_aa: CASSRLAGVTYNEQFF

v_call: TRBV6-5
j_call: TRBJ2-7
cdr3_length: 15
d_call: TRBD2
clone_size: once
cdr3_nt: TGTGCCAGCAGCCAGGGACTAGCGGGAGTGGGCGAGCAGTACTTC
cdr3_aa: CASSQGLAGVGEQYF

v_call: TRBV3-1
j_call: TRBJ2-3
cdr3_length: 13
d_call: .
clone_size: few
cdr3_nt: TGTGCCAGCAGCTGGTCAGCCTCAGATACGCAGTATTTT
cdr3_aa: CASSWSASDTQYF

v_call: TRBV20-1
j_call: TRBJ2-7
cdr3_length: 14
d_call: .
clone_size: many
cdr3_nt: TGCAGTGCTAGACCCGGGACATACTCCTACGAGCAGTACTTC
cdr3_aa: CSARPGTYSYEQYF

v_call: TRBV7-8
j_call: TRBJ2-7
cdr3_length: 16
d_call: .
clone_size: .
cdr3_nt: TGTGCCAGCAGCCTCATTTCGCTCGGGAGAGAGTACGAGCAGTACTTC
cdr3_aa: CASSLISLGREYEQYF

v_call: TRBV4-1
j_call: TRBJ2-7
cdr3_length: 16
d_call: .
clone_size: .
cdr3_nt: TGCGCCAGCAGCCAAGACCACCCAGGGACCTCCTACGAGCAGTACTTC
cdr3_aa: CASSQDHPGTSYEQYF

v_call: TRBV28
j_call: TRBJ1-1
cdr3_length: 11
d_call: .
clone_size: .
cdr3_nt: TGTGCCAGCAGTTTTTTGGACCAAGCTTTCTTT
cdr3_aa: CASSFLDQAFF

v_call: TRBV20-1
j_call: TRBJ2-5
cdr3_length: 14
d_call: TRBD2
clone_size: few
cdr3_nt: TGCAGTGCTATTAATAACGGGAGGGAAGAGACCCAGTACTTC
cdr3_aa: CSAINNGREETQYF

v_call: TRBV9
j_call: TRBJ2-6
cdr3_length: 17
d_call: TRBD2
clone_size: few
cdr3_nt: TGTGCCAGCAGTCCGCTAGCGGGCTTCTCTGGGGCCAACGTCCTGACTTTC
cdr3_aa: CASSPLAGFSGANVLTF

v_call: TRBV10-3
j_call: TRBJ2-7
cdr3_length: 14
d_call: .
clone_size: .
cdr3_nt: TGTGCCATCAATCCCCTCGGCAGGGGCTCCGAGCAGTACTTC
cdr3_aa: CAINPLGRGSEQYF

v_call: TRBV2
j_call: TRBJ2-5
cdr3_length: 16
d_call: .
clone_size: many
cdr3_nt: TGTGCCAGCACTTTGTACGAAAACAGGGATGGAGAGACCCAGTACTTC
cdr3_aa: CASTLYENRDGETQYF